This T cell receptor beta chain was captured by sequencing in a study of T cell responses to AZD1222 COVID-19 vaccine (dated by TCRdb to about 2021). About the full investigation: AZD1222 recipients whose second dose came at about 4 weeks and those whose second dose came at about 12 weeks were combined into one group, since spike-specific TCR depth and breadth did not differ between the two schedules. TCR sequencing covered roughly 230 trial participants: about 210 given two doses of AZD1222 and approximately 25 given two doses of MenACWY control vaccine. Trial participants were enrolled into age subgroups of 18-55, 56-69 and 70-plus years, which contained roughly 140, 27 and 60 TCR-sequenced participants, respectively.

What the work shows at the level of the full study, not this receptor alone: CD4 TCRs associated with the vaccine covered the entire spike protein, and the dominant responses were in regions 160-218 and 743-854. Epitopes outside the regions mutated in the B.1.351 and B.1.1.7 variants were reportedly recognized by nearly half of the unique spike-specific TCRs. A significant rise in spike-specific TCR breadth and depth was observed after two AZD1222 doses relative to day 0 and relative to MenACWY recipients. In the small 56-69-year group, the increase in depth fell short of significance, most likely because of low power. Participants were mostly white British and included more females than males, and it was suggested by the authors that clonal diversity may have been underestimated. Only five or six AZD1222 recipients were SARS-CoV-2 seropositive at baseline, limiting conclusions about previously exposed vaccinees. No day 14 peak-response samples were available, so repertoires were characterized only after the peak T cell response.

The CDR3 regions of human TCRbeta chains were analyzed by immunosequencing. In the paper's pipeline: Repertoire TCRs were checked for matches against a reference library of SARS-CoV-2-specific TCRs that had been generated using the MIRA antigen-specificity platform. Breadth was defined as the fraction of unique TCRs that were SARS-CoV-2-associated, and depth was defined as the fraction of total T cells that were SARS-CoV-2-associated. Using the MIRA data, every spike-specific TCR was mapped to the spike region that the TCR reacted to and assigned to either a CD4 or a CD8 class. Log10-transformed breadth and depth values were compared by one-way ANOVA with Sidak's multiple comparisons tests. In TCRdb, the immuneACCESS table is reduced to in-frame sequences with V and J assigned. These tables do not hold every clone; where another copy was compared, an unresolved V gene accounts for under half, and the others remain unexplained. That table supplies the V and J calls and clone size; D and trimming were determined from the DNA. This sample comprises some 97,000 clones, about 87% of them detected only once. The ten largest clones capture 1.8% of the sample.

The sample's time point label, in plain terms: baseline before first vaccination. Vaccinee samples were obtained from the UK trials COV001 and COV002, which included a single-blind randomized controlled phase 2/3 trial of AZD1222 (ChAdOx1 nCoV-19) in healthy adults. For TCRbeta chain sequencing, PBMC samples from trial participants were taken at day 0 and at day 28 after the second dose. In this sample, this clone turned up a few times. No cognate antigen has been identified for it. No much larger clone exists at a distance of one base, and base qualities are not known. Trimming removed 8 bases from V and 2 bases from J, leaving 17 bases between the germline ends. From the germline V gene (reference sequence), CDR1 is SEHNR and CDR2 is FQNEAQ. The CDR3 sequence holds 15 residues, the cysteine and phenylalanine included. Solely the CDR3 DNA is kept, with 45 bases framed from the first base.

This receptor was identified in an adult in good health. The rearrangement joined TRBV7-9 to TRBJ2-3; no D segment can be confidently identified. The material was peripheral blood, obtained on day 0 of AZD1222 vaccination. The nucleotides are TGTGCCAGCGTTCTCCTCAACAATCCCACAGATACGCAGTATTTT. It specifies CASVLLNNPTDTQYF.